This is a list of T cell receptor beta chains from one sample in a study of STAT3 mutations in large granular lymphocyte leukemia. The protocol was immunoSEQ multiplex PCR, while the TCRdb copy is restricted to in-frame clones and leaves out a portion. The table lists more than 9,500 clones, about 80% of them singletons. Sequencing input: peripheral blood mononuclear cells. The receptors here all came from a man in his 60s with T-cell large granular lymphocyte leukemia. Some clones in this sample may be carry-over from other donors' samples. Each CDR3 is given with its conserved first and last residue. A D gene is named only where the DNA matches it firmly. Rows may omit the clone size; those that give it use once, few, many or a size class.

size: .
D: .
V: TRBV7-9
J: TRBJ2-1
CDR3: CASSPGFSYNEQFF
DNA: TGTGCCAGCAGCCCGGGTTTCTCCTACAATGAGCAGTTCTTC

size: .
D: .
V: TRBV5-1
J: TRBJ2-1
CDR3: CASSLAVGTNNEQFF
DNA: TGCGCCAGCAGCTTGGCCGTGGGGACAAACAATGAGCAGTTCTTC

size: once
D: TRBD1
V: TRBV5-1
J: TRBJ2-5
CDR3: CASSTRTGLRLQETQYF
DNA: TGCGCCAGCAGCACCCGGACAGGCCTACGCCTCCAAGAGACCCAGTACTTC

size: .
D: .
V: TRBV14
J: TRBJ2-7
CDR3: CASSQASQNSLSYEQYF
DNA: TGTGCCAGCAGCCAAGCATCACAGAACTCCCTATCCTACGAGCAGTACTTC

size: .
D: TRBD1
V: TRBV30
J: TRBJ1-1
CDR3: CAWSETGGTEAFF
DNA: TGTGCCTGGAGTGAGACAGGGGGCACTGAAGCTTTCTTT

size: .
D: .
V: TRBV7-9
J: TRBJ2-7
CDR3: CASSLGGGEQYF
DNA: TGTGCCAGCAGCTTGGGTGGCGGCGAGCAGTACTTC

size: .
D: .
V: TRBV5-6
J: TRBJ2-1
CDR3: CASSLPGLPYRGVYNEQFF
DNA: TGTGCCAGCAGCTTACCGGGACTACCATACAGGGGGGTGTACAATGAGCAGTTCTTC

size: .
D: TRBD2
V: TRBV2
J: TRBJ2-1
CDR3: CASSDTRGRADEQFF
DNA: TGTGCCAGCAGTGATACTCGCGGGAGGGCCGATGAGCAGTTCTTC

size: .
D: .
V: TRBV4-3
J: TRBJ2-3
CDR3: CASSQDSRTDTQYF
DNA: TGCGCCAGCAGCCAAGATAGTCGCACAGATACGCAGTATTTT

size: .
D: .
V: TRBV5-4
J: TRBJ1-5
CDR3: CASSLEGGGEPQHF
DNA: TGTGCCAGCAGCTTGGAGGGGGGAGGGGAGCCCCAGCATTTT

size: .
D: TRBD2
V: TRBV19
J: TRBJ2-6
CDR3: CASSPTGGGANVLTF
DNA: TGTGCCAGTAGTCCCACGGGAGGTGGGGCCAACGTCCTGACTTTC

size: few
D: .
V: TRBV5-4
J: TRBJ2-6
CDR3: CASSLDSGANVLTF
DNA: TGTGCCAGCAGCTTGGACTCTGGGGCCAACGTCCTGACTTTC

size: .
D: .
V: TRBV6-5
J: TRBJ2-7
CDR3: CASSYTDVPPYEQYF
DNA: TGTGCCAGCAGTTATACGGACGTGCCACCTTACGAGCAGTACTTC

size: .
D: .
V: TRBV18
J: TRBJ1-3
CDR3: CASSPLSGSAGNTIYF
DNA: TGTGCCAGCTCACCACTTTCAGGGTCCGCTGGAAACACCATATATTTT

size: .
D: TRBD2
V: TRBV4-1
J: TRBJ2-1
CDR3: CASSQDRLAGGNEQFF
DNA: TGCGCCAGCAGCCAAGATCGGCTAGCGGGCGGCAATGAGCAGTTCTTC

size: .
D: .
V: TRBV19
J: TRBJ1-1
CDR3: CASSSEGGFTEAFF
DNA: TGTGCCAGTAGTAGTGAAGGGGGATTTACTGAAGCTTTCTTT

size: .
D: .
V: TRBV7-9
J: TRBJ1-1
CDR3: CASSLVSDTEAFF
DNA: TGTGCCAGCAGCTTAGTCTCCGATACTGAAGCTTTCTTT

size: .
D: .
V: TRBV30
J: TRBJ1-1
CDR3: CAWTTKGRGGTEAFF
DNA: TGTGCCTGGACTACGAAGGGCCGGGGAGGCACTGAAGCTTTCTTT

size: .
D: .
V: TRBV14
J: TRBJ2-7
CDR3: CASSQVGYEQYF
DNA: TGTGCCAGCAGCCAAGTTGGGTACGAGCAGTACTTC

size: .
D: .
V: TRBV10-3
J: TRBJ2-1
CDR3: CAISPGQGGRQFF
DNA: TGTGCCATCAGTCCTGGACAGGGAGGGCGGCAGTTCTTC

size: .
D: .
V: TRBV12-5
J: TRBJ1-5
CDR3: CASGLRDRDQPQHF
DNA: TGTGCTAGTGGTTTAAGGGACCGAGATCAGCCCCAGCATTTT

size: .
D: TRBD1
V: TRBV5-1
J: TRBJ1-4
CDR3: CASTLLGQGNEKLFF
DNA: TGCGCCAGCACCCTGTTGGGACAGGGGAATGAAAAACTGTTTTTT

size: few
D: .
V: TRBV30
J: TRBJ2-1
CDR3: CAWSVQGGSYNEQFF
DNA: TGTGCCTGGAGTGTACAAGGGGGCTCCTACAATGAGCAGTTCTTC

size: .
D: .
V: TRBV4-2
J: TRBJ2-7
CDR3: CASSQVVDPYEQYF
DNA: TGTGCCAGCAGCCAAGTAGTTGATCCTTACGAGCAGTACTTC

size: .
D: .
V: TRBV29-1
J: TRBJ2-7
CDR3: CSVDIPNSYEQYF
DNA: TGCAGCGTTGATATCCCTAACTCCTACGAGCAGTACTTC

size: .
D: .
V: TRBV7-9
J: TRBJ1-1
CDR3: CASSGDVGAMNTEAFF
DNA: TGTGCCAGCAGCGGCGATGTTGGGGCTATGAACACTGAAGCTTTCTTT

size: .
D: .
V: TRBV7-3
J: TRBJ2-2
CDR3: CASSPLASGELFF
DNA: TGTGCCAGCAGCCCCCTAGCCTCCGGGGAGCTGTTTTTT

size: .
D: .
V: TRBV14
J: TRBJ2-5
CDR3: CASSPSRGETQYF
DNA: TGTGCCAGCAGCCCTAGCCGGGGGGAGACCCAGTACTTC

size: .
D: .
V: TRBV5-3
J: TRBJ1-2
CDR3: CARSLGRTSRYTF
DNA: TGTGCCAGAAGCTTGGGGCGGACCTCGAGATACACCTTC

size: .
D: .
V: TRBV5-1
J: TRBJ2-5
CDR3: CASSFTGPETQYF
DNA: TGCGCCAGCAGTTTTACAGGCCCGGAGACCCAGTACTTC

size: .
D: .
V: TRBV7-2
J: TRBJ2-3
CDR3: CASSLDYRRDTQYF
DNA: TGTGCCAGCAGCTTAGATTACAGGAGGGATACGCAGTATTTT

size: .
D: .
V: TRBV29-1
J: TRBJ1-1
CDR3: CSVGETAEAFF
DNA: TGCAGCGTTGGAGAGACAGCTGAAGCTTTCTTT

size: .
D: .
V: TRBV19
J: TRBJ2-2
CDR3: CASSSRGENTGELFF
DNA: TGTGCCAGTAGTTCTAGGGGGGAGAACACCGGGGAGCTGTTTTTT

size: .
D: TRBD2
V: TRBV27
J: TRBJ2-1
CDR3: CASSQASGRALMEQFF
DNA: TGTGCCAGCAGTCAAGCTAGCGGGAGGGCCCTAATGGAGCAGTTCTTC

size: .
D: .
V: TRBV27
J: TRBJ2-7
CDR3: CASSPGLAAYEQYF
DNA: TGTGCCAGCAGTCCGGGACTCGCCGCCTACGAGCAGTACTTC

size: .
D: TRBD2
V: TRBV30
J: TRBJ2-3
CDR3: CAWSLAGGADTQYF
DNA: TGTGCCTGGAGTTTAGCGGGAGGGGCGGATACGCAGTATTTT

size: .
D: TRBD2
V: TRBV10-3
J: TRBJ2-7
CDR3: CAIAGGRAIFEQYF
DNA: TGTGCCATCGCTGGCGGGAGGGCGATCTTCGAGCAGTACTTC

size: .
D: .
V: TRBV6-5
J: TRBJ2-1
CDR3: CASREGNEQFF
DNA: TGTGCCAGCCGAGAGGGCAATGAGCAGTTCTTC

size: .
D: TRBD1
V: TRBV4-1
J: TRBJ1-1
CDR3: CASSQGQSPEAFF
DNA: TGCGCCAGCAGCCAGGGACAGTCCCCTGAAGCTTTCTTT

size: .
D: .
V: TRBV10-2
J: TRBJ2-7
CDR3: CASSEGLITGIYEQYF
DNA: TGCGCCAGCAGTGAAGGACTTATAACGGGGATCTACGAGCAGTACTTC

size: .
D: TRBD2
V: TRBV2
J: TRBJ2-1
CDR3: CASKILAGGNEQFF
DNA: TGTGCCAGCAAAATACTAGCGGGAGGTAATGAGCAGTTCTTC

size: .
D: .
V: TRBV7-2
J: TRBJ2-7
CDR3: CASSLGAYEQYF
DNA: TGTGCCAGCAGCTTAGGCGCCTACGAGCAGTACTTC

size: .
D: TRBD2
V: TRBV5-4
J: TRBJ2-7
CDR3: CASSLAGPISSYEQYF
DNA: TGTGCCAGCAGCCTAGCGGGGCCGATCAGCTCCTACGAGCAGTACTTC

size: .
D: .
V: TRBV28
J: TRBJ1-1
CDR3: CASRRRQENTEAFF
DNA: TGTGCCAGCAGGAGGCGACAGGAGAACACTGAAGCTTTCTTT

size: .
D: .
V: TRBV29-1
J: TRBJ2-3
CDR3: CSVRWDTQYF
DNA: TGCAGCGTTCGATGGGATACGCAGTATTTT